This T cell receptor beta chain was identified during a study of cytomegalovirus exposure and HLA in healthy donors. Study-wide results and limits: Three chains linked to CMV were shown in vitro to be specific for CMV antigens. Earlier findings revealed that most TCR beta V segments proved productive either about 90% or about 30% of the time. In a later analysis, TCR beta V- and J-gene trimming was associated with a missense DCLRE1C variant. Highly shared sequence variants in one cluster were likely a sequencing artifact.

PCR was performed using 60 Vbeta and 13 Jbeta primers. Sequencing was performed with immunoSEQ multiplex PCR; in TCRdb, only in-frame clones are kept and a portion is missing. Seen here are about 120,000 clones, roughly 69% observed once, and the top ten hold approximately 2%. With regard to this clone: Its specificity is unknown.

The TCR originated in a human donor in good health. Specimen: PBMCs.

As DNA, the CDR3 is TGCAGCGTTAGTAGATCGGGGGGGTCCAATGAGCAGTTCTTC. Translating gives CSVSRSGGSNEQFF. This chain joins TRBV29-1 and TRBJ2-1; 8 positions agree with TRBD2. J gave up 6 bases and V 5 bases, and 9 bases lay outside the gene matches. The CDR3 is 14 residues long. In germline, CDR1 is SQVTM, CDR2 ANQGSEA.